This is a list of T cell receptor beta chains from one sample in a study of T-cell memory formation after mild COVID-19. TCRdb re-derived calls from the 5' RACE reads in MiXCR, one entry per CDR3 protein. The sample yields more than 250,000 distinct CDR3 sequences, around 17% seen once. Sequenced: PBMCs or a T cell subset sorted from them (not recorded which). These receptors were collected from a man aged 18-30 years who had mild COVID-19 (a few samples of this study predate the infection). Cell type and time point are not known. CDR3s include the opening cysteine and the closing phenylalanine or tryptophan.

TRBV6-4 CASSESSGGSDTGELFF
TRBV29-1 CSVEAGGLSYEQYF
TRBV2 CASRFSYEQYF
TRBV6-5 CASSTTGTAIYEQYF
TRBV12-5 CASALRSRETQYF
TRBV11-1 CASSLESGGTEAFF
TRBV11-2 CASSKIPGSTDTQYF
TRBV20-1 CSARDRGTGNSPLHF
TRBV11-2 CASSWGQGGNSPLHF
TRBV4-1 CASSHRKGESQPQHF
TRBV4-3 CASSQEGGFGDTQYF
TRBV5-1 CASSIGLPTDTQYF
TRBV7-3 CASSSRDHLPYNEQFF
TRBV6-6 CASSYSRDRAETQYF
TRBV5-1 CASSLDFTDTQYF
TRBV4-3 CASSQDASAGGRNIQYF
TRBV12-3/TRBV12-4 CASRALAGGPLDTQYF
TRBV7-9 CASSLASGRDTQYF
TRBV3-1 CASSHSGMNTEAFF
TRBV5-1 CASSRNRGLPGNTIYF
TRBV28 CASSLAPHANTGELFF
TRBV4-2 CASSQERGGYNEQFF
TRBV11-2 CASSFVGLSSYNEQFF
TRBV6-5 CASSYQLGTAYGYTF
TRBV7-2 CASSFRTDEKLFF
TRBV11-1 CASRRPPDTQYF
TRBV12-3/TRBV12-4 CASSLGGGAFLEQFF
TRBV10-3 CAISPQRGGADTQYF
TRBV6-6 CASSRGGRRLNEQFF
TRBV12-3/TRBV12-4 CASSSTWRNAYEQYF
TRBV4-3 CASSPSPRGLASYEQYF
TRBV2 CASSAGLWNSPLHF
TRBV20-1 CSAEPLAGVSGETQYF
TRBV4-2 CASSQGSPGERGTDTQYF
TRBV7-2 CASSLEAPPAFF
TRBV7-2 CASSFGRGYHEQYF
TRBV12-5 CASGSYARDAAYEQYF
TRBV2 CASSPVRGHYGYTF
TRBV5-1 CASSVRQVPRSGANVLTF
TRBV7-2 CASSWLAPTGELFF
TRBV7-9 CASSPAVPEAFF
TRBV5-4 CASSFDLAQADTQYF
TRBV6-6 CASSPLAGHYNEQFF
TRBV4-1 CASSQGDGGNTEAFF
TRBV29-1 CSVLDVRQETQYF
TRBV12-3/TRBV12-4 CASSPRPPGINTGELFF
TRBV7-9 CASTTDRTLGYNSPLHF
TRBV6-5 CASSYSYSSRGPLHF
TRBV5-1 CASIWVLDF
TRBV6-1 CASSEFPWVRVSNQPQHF
TRBV24-1 CATRSSGTTDTQYF
TRBV7-6 CASSLARTLQETQYF
TRBV5-6 CASSSLGAGETQYF
TRBV5-1 CASSSLAGEQETQYF
TRBV12-3/TRBV12-4 CASSPGGSGNTIYF
TRBV5-1 CASSLRGNTEAFF
TRBV9 CASSVGRVNEQYF
TRBV9 CASSVDIRVNYNEQFF
TRBV18 CASSADFYGYTF
TRBV10-3 CAISLQDSDTQYF